These 9 T cell receptor beta chains were sequenced from one sample in a study of cytotoxic CD8 clonotypes in ibrutinib-treated CLL. This table comes from immunoSEQ multiplex PCR, and its TCRdb copy is limited to in-frame clones, with some not included. The sample records over 200,000 clones, 79% being singletons. The sequenced sample was PBMCs, obtained after 12 months of ibrutinib treatment. These TCRs come from a human donor with chronic lymphocytic leukemia.

The rearrangement joins TRBV25-1 to TRBJ2-7; 8 nucleotides align to TRBD2. With V trimmed by 4 bases and J by 6 bases, 8 bases remained unmatched. The CDR3 is made up of 14 amino acids. Germline CDR1 and CDR2: MGHDK and SYGVNS. CDR3 sequence (DNA): TGTGCCAGCAGTGTAAGAGCGGGGGCGGTCGAGCAGTACTTC. It yields the protein CASSVRAGAVEQYF.

This clone occurred many times. The V gene is TRBV2, the J gene TRBJ1-5; no definite D call. There are 15 residues in the CDR3. Trimming pared 2 bases from V and 1 base from J, leaving 9 bases between. Germline V CDR1 and CDR2: SNHLY, FYNNEI. CDR3 in DNA: TGTGCCAGCAGTGAATGGACGGGGAGCAATCAGCCCCAGCATTTT. It encodes CASSEWTGSNQPQHF.

This clone was observed a few times. The V call is TRBV4-1, the J call TRBJ2-1, with D possibly being TRBD1 (5 bases). CDR1 and CDR2 from the germline V gene are MGHRA and YSYEKL. Trimming removed 2 bases from V and 11 bases from J, with 16 bases in between. The CDR3 has 14 residues. The CDR3 DNA sequence: TGCGCCAGCAGCCAATCGCCAACCGGACACCAGCAGTTCTTC. It yields the protein CASSQSPTGHQQFF.

J is TRBJ1-1 and V is TRBV5-1, with 8 bases identical to TRBD1. The ends lost 6 bases at V and 0 bases at J; junction bases unmatched: 4. This CDR3 has 14 residues. Germline CDR1 is SGHRS and CDR2 is YFSETQ. The CDR3 DNA follows: TGCGCCAGCAAGACAGGGGAGATGAACACTGAAGCTTTCTTT. It translates to CASKTGEMNTEAFF.

This clone was observed a few times. This chain uses TRBV10-3 with TRBJ1-2; 7 positions match TRBD1. This CDR3 has 13 amino acids. Germline lookup yields CDR1 ENHRY and CDR2 SYGVKD. V shed 7 bases and J 8 bases; nucleotides not matched to a gene: 10. CDR3 in DNA: TGTGCCATCACGGGACAGCAGGGGATAGGCTACACCTTC. Translating gives CAITGQQGIGYTF.

This rearrangement joins TRBV7-2 to TRBJ2-7; D is undetermined. The germline CDR1 and CDR2 sequences are SGHTA and FQGNSA. With 1 base removed from V and 4 bases from J, the gap between germline ends came to 8 bases. The CDR3 contains 13 residues. The DNA of the CDR3 is TGTGCCAGCAGCTTAGGGGTGAGATACGAGCAGTACTTC. It encodes CASSLGVRYEQYF.

About this clone itself: The conserved phenylalanine or tryptophan is not found at the CDR3 terminus, so this likely reflects a read error. No DNA is shown, since the ends of the CDR3 on it are uncertain; the CDR3 is the one TCRdb lists. The genes are TRBV6-7 and TRBJ2-7; TRBD2 was called by the table and not checked on the DNA. TRBV6-7 has ORF status, its function being uncertain. The CDR3 contains 12 residues when both ends are counted. CDR3: CASSFFQLASGS.

This sequence joins TRBV9 and TRBJ2-1; 13 bases map to TRBD2. The V segment lost 1 base and the J segment 8 bases; nucleotides outside the gene matches: 6. This CDR3 is 16 amino acids long. From germline, CDR1 is SGDLS and CDR2 YYNGEE. The CDR3 region is CASSVQTSGGSDEQFF. DNA for the CDR3: TGTGCCAGCAGCGTACAGACTAGCGGGGGGTCGGATGAGCAGTTCTTC.

This clone was detected once. The chain employs TRBV15 and TRBJ1-1; D remains ambiguous. CDR3 length: 16 residues. V was trimmed by 0 bases and J by 0 bases, leaving 11 bases between them. The V gene's germline CDR1 is LNHNV and CDR2 YYDKDF (reference sequence). The CDR3 DNA follows: TGTGCCACCAGCAGAGATCTGGGAGGGATGAACACTGAAGCTTTCTTT. It is translated as CATSRDLGGMNTEAFF. The full variable domain, rest sourced from reference TRBV15 and TRBJ1-1, is DAMVIQNPRYQVTQFGKPVTLSCSQTLNHNVMYWYQQKSSQAPKLLFHYYDKDFNNEADTPDNFQSRRPNTSFCFLDIRSPGLGDTAMYLCATSRDLGGMNTEAFFGQGTRLTVV.